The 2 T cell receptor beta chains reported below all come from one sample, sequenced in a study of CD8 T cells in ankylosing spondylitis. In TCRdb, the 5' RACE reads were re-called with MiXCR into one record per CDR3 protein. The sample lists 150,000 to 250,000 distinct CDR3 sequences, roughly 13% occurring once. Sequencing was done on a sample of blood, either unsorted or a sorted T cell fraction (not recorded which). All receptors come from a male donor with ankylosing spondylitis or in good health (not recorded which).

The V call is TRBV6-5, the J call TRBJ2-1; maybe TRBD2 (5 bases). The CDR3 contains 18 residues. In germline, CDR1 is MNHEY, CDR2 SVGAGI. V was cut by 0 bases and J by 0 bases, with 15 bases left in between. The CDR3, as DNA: TGTGCCAGCAGTTACTCGATGGAGGCCTCAAGCTCCTACAATGAGCAGTTCTTC. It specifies CASSYSMEASSSYNEQFF.

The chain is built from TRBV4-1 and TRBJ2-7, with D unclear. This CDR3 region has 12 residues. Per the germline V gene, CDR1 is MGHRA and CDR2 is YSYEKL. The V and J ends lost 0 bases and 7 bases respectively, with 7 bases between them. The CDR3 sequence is CASSQDSVEQYF. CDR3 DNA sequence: TGCGCCAGCAGCCAAGACTCGGTTGAGCAGTACTTC.